This T cell receptor (beta chain) was found in a study of blood T cells in healthy people across ages. Findings of the study overall: While age rose, TCR beta diversity per million T cells dropped in a roughly linear way. A greater number of naive CD4+ cells and higher diversity distinguished long-lived donors from aged donors.

About this clonotype: As yet, its antigen is unknown. One end of the junction varies from germline; a read error may be responsible.

The germline V gene has CDR1 SGHAT and CDR2 FQNNGV. The CDR3 length is 12 residues. Every sample had a minimum of 6.5 million PBMCs isolated. Next came a second PCR, run for about 7 to 12 cycles, which used a sample-barcoded 5' primer along with a J-beta primer mix. Every individual sample yielded 3 million or more paired-end reads (each containing CDR3). TCRdb fed the 5' RACE reads into MiXCR, producing one record per CDR3 protein. This table has about 1.6 million distinct CDR3 sequences, roughly 30% appearing once. The origin of this receptor is a woman in her 30s in good health. V gene TRBV11-2 combines with J gene TRBJ1-6; D unclear. The sample consisted of blood. The chain's CDR3 is CVSSSLPFPLHF. The DNA of the CDR3 is TGTGTCAGCAGCTCACTACCATTTCCCCTCCACTTT.